This T cell receptor (beta chain) appears in the sequencing data of a study of T cell changes during pregnancy in multiple sclerosis (dated by TCRdb to between 2018 and 2021). Regarding the study in general: Changes in the T cell repertoire over the course of pregnancy were examined in this study in women with multiple sclerosis.

The library relied on the immunoSEQ multiplex PCR assay. TCRdb provides this immuneACCESS table in a form limited to in-frame rearrangements. Some clones are lacking; in checked studies, under half of them reflect an unresolved V gene, and why the rest are absent is not known. A total of 90,000 to 120,000 clones appear in this sample, almost 95% of them only once. 0.9% of the sample rests with the top ten. Regarding this clone: It lacks a known antigen. No clone much larger than this one lies a single base away; base qualities are absent.

CDR1 and CDR2, looked up from the germline V gene, are SGHVS and FQNEAQ. The germline ends are 11 bases apart after V is trimmed by 7 bases and J by 5 bases. The CDR3 goes from the cysteine to the phenylalanine over 12 residues. Only the CDR3 DNA stays, 36 bases, in frame from base 1. The clonotype comes from a female donor with multiple sclerosis, enrolled in a pregnancy study. The V and J segments used are TRBV7-8 and TRBJ1-1; the D region possibly corresponds to TRBD1 (5 bases align). Sequencing used peripheral blood, obtained before pregnancy. The CDR3 has the sequence CASTDSGTEAFF. Here is the DNA: TGTGCCAGCACCGACTCAGGGACTGAAGCTTTCTTT.